This T cell receptor beta chain was profiled in a study of T cells in localized non-small cell lung cancer. The protocol was immunoSEQ multiplex PCR, while the TCRdb copy is restricted to in-frame clones and leaves out a portion. The repertoire holds fewer than 3,000 clones, with about 28% as singletons. The TCR was taken from a man aged 40 to 69 with stage II squamous cell lung carcinoma. The sequencing here drew on lung tumor tissue, taken before any cancer treatment.

This chain's CDR3 is CASSLEGANNEKLFF. CDR3 DNA sequence: TGCGCCAGCAGCTTGGAGGGGGCTAATAATGAAAAACTGTTTTTT. This chain links TRBV5-1 with TRBJ1-4; 7 bases are shared with TRBD1. The CDR3 is 15 residues long. Losses at the gene ends were 0 bases for V and 4 bases for J; bases not matched to a gene: 3. Germline assignment: CDR1 SGHRS and CDR2 YFSETQ.